Reported below is one T cell receptor beta chain. Assay used: immunoSEQ multiplex PCR; TCRdb lists only in-frame clones, some missing. The profile covers approximately 220,000 clones, with around 83% appearing a single time and over 2.5% taken by the ten largest. These data are taken from a study of blood T cell repertoires in COVID-19. The germline CDR1 and CDR2 sequences are LGHDT and YNNKEL (reference sequence). CDR3 length: 15 amino acids. V lost 1 base to trimming and J lost 6 bases; unmatched junction nucleotides: 8. This TCR derives from a man aged 50 to 59 who had recovered from COVID-19. The rearrangement links TRBV3-1 (or the pseudogene TRBV3-2) to TRBJ2-7, with 8 nucleotides matching TRBD2. Sequenced material: peripheral blood. The chain's CDR3 is CASSQVGREGREQYF. Here the CDR3 DNA reads TGTGCCAGCAGCCAAGTGGGACGGGAGGGCCGCGAGCAGTACTTC.